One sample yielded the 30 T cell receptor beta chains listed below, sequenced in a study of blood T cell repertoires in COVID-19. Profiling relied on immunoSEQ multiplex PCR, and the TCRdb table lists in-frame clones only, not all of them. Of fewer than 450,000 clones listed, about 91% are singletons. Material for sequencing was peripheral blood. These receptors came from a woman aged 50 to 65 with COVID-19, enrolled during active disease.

The CDR3 region is CASGRGPPSYEQYF. CDR3 nucleotides: TGTGCCAGCGGCAGGGGACCACCCTCCTACGAGCAGTACTTC. The chain has TRBV6-5 and TRBJ2-7; tentative D call: TRBD1 (6 bases). Germline V lookup: CDR1 MNHEY, CDR2 SVGAGI. V lost 8 bases and J 0 bases, leaving 14 bases between the germline ends. The CDR3 consists of 14 residues.

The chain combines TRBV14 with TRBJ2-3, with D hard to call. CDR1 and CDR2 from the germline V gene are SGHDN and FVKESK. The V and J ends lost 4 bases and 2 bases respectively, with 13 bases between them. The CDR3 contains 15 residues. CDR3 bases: TGTGCCAGCAGCCCCCTAGGAGAGTACACAGATACGCAGTATTTT. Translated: CASSPLGEYTDTQYF.

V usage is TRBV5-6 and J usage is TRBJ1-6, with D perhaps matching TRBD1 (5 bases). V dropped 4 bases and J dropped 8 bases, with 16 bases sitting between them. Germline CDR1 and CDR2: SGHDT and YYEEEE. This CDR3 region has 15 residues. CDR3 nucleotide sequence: TGTGCCAGCAGCATCCCGGGCCGGGGGGATTCACCCCTCCACTTT. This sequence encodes CASSIPGRGDSPLHF. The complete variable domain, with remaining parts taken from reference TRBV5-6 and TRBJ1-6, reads DAGVTQSPTHLIKTRGQQVTLRCSPKSGHDTVSWYQQALGQGPQFIFQYYEEEERQRGNFPDRFSGHQFPNYSSELNVNALLLGDSALYLCASSIPGRGDSPLHFGNGTRLTVT.

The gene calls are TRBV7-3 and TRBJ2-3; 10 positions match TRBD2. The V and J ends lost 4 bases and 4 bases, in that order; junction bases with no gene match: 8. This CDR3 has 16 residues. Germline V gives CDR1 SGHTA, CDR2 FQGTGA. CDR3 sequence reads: CASSWKAGGPPDTQYF. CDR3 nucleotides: TGTGCCAGCAGCTGGAAAGCGGGGGGGCCTCCAGATACGCAGTATTTT.

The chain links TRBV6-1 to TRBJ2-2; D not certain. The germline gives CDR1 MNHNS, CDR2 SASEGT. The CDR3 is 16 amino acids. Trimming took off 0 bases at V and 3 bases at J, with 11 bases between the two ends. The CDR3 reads CASSEAVDRDTGELFF. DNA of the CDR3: TGTGCCAGCAGTGAAGCGGTGGATCGGGACACCGGGGAGCTGTTTTTT.

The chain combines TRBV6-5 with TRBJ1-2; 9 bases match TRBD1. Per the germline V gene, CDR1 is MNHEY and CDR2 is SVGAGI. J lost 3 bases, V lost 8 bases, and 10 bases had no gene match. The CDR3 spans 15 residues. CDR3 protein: CASETRTGVHYGYTF. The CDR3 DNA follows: TGTGCCAGCGAAACCAGGACAGGGGTTCACTATGGCTACACCTTC.

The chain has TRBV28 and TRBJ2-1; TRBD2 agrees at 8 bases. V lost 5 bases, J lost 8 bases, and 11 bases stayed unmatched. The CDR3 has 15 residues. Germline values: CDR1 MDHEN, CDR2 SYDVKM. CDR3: CASSGIAGIADEQFF. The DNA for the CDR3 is TGTGCCAGCAGTGGTATAGCGGGGATTGCCGATGAGCAGTTCTTC.

The CDR3 DNA is TGTGCCTGGAGCGGAACCAGGGAAAACTATGGCTACACCTTC. Protein product: CAWSGTRENYGYTF. The chain employs TRBV30 and TRBJ1-2; D might be TRBD1 (5 bases). This CDR3 comprises 14 residues. The V gene lost 3 bases and the J gene lost 2 bases, with 13 bases spanning the gap. Germline assignment: CDR1 GTSNPN and CDR2 SVGIG (reference sequence). Together with reference TRBV30 and TRBJ1-2, the CDR3 gives the full variable domain: SQTIHQWPATLVQPVGSPLSLECTVEGTSNPNLYWYRQAAGRGLQLLFYSVGIGQISSEVPQNLSASRPQDRQFILSSKKLLLSDSGFYLCAWSGTRENYGYTFGSGTRLTVV.

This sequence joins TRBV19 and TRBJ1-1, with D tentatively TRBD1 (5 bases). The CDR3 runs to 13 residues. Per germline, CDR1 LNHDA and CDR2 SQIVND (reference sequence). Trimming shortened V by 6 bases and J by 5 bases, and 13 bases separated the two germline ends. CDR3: CASSSIGGTEAFF. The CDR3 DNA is TGTGCCAGTAGCTCAATCGGGGGGACTGAAGCTTTCTTT.

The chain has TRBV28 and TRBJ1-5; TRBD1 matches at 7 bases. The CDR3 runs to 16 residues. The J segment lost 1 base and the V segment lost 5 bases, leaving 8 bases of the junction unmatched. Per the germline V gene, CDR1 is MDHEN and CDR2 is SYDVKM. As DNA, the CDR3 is TGTGCCAGCAGTGTAGGGGGCGGGTGGAGCAATCAGCCCCAGCATTTT. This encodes CASSVGGGWSNQPQHF.

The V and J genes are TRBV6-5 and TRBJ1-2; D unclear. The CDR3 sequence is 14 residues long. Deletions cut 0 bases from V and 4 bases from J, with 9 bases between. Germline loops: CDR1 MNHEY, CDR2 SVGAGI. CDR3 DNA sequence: TGTGCCAGCAGTTACTCGTTGGAGGCCTATGGCTACACCTTC. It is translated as CASSYSLEAYGYTF.

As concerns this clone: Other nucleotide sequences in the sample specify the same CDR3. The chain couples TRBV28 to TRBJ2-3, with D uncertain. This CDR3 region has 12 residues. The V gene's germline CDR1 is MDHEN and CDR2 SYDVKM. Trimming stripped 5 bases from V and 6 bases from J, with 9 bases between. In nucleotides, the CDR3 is TGTGCCAGCAGTCAACCCCGGGATACGCAGTATTTT. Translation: CASSQPRDTQYF.

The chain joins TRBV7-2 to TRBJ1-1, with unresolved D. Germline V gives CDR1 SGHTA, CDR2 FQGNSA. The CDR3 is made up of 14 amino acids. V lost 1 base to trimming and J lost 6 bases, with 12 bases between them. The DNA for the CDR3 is TGTGCCAGCAGCTTAGATCCCTCAAGCTCTGAAGCTTTCTTT. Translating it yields CASSLDPSSSEAFF. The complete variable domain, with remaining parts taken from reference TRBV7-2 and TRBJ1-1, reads GAGVSQSPSNKVTEKGKDVELRCDPISGHTALYWYRQSLGQGLEFLIYFQGNSAPDKSGLPSDRFSAERTGGSVSTLTIQRTQQEDSAVYLCASSLDPSSSEAFFGQGTRLTVV.

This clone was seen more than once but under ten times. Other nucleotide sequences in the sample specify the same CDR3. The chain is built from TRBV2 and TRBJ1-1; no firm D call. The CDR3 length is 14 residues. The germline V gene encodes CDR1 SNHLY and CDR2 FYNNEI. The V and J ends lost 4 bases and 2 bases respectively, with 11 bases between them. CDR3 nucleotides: TGTGCCAGCAGTGTCGACCGGGTAAACACTGAAGCTTTCTTT. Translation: CASSVDRVNTEAFF.

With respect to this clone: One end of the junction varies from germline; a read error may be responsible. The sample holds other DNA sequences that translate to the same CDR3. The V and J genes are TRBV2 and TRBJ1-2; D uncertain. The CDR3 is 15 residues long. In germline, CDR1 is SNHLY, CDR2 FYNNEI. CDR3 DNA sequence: TGTGCCAGCAGCGAAGCGCTTGTGGGGAGCTATGGCTACACCTTC. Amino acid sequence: CASSEALVGSYGYTF.

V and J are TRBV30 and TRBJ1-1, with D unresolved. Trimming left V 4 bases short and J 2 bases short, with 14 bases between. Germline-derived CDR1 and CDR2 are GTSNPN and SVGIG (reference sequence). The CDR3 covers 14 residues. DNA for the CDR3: TGTGCCTGGACGCGGGGAAGTCTAAACACTGAAGCTTTCTTT. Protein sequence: CAWTRGSLNTEAFF.

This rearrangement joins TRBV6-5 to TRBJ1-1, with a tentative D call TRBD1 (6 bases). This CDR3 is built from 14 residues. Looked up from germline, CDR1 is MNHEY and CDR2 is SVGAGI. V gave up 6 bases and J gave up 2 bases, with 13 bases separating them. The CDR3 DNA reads TGTGCCAGCAGGGACACGGGACATAACACTGAAGCTTTCTTT. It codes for CASRDTGHNTEAFF.

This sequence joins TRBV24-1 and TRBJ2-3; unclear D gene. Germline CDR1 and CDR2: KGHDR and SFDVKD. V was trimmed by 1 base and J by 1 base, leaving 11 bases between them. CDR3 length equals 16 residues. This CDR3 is CATSDFPDTGTDTQYF. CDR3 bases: TGTGCCACCAGTGATTTCCCCGACACTGGCACAGATACGCAGTATTTT.

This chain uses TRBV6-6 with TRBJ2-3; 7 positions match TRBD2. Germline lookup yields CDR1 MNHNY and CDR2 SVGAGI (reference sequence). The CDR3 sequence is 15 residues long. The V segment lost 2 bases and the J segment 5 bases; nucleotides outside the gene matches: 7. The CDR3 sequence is CASSYGDYEGDTQYF. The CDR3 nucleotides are TGTGCCAGCAGTTACGGGGACTATGAGGGAGATACGCAGTATTTT.

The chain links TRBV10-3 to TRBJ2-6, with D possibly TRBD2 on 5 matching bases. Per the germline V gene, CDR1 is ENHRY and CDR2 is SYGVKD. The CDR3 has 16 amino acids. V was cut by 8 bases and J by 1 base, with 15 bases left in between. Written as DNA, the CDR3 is TGTGCCATCTCAAGTTCTCGGGGTTCTGGGGCCAACGTCCTGACTTTC. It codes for CAISSSRGSGANVLTF.

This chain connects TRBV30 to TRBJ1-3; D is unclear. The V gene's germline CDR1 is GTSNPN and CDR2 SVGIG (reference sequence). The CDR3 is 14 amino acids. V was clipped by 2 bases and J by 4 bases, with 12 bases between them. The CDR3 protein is CAWSKRPRGNTIYF. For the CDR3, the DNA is TGTGCCTGGAGTAAACGTCCGAGGGGAAACACCATATATTTT.

CDR3 nucleotide sequence: TGCGCCAGCAGCCAGCCGGGTGGGACTGAAGCTTTCTTT. It yields the protein CASSQPGGTEAFF. V is TRBV4-1 and J is TRBJ1-1; D ambiguous. V was pared by 3 bases and J by 5 bases, with 10 bases between. This CDR3 region has 13 residues. CDR1 and CDR2 from the germline V gene are MGHRA and YSYEKL.

Written as DNA, the CDR3 is TGTGCCAGCAGCCAAGGGGGGGAGGACACTGAAGCTTTCTTT. Translating it yields CASSQGGEDTEAFF. The chain combines TRBV3-1 (or the pseudogene TRBV3-2) with TRBJ1-1; D may be TRBD1 (5 bases). Trimming took 1 base from V and 3 from J, leaving 9 bases between them. The CDR3 consists of 14 residues. Germline values: CDR1 LGHDT, CDR2 YNNKEL (reference sequence).

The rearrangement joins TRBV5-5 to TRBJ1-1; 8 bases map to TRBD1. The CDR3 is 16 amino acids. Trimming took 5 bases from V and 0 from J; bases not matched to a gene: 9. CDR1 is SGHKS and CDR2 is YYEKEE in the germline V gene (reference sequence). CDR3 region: CASSTRTGILNTEAFF. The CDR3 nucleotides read TGTGCCAGCAGTACTCGGACAGGGATCCTGAACACTGAAGCTTTCTTT.

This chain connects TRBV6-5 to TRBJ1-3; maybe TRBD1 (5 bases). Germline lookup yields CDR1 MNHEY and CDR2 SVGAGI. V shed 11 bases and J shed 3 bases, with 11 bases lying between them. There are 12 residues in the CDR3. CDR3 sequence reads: CAVGGLGNTIYF. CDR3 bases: TGTGCCGTCGGGGGACTTGGAAACACCATATATTTT.

CDR3 amino acids: CASSLQGLRAFF. In DNA form, the CDR3 reads TGTGCCAGCAGTTTACAGGGCTTACGGGCTTTCTTT. The chain has TRBV12-3 or TRBV12-4 and TRBJ1-1, with a possible D match to TRBD1 (5 bases). The CDR3 totals 12 residues. The germline V and J ends were trimmed by 2 bases and 11 bases, with 12 bases remaining between them.

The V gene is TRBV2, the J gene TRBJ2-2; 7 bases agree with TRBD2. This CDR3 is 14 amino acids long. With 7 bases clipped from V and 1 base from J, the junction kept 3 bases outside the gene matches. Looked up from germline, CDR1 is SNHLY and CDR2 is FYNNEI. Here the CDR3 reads CASTKRGNTGELFF. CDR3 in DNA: TGTGCCAGCACTAAGCGGGGGAACACCGGGGAGCTGTTTTTT.

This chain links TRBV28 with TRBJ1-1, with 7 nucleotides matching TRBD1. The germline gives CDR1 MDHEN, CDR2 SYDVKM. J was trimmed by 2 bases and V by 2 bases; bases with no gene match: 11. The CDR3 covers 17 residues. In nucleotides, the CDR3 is TGTGCCAGCAGTTTACCCACGACGACAGGGTACAACACTGAAGCTTTCTTT. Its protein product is CASSLPTTTGYNTEAFF.

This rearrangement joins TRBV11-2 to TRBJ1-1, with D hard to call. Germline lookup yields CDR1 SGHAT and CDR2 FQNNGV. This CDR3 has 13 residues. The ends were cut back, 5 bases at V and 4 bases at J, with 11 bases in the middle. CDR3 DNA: TGTGCCAGCAGCCCCTTGCGGAGCACTGAAGCTTTCTTT. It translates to CASSPLRSTEAFF.

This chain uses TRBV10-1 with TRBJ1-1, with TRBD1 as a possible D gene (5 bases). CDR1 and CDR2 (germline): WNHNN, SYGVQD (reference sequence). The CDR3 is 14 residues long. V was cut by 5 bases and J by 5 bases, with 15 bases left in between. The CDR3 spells CASSLGGGKTEAFF. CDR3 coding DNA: TGCGCCAGCAGTCTTGGTGGGGGGAAGACTGAAGCTTTCTTT.